This paragraph reports one T cell receptor (beta chain). Authors' methods: Reference gene primers were amplified, and this amplification served to estimate nucleated cell counts. Using immunoSEQ multiplex PCR, the repertoire was profiled, and TCRdb retains in-frame clones only, with some absent. The D gene and trimming were derived from the DNA, and the V and J assignments and clone size from that table. Counted here are some 100,000 clones, around 90% occurring once; the ten biggest clones make up less than 6%. The sample comes from a study of blood T cell repertoires in COVID-19. Background on the study: The United States, Italy and Spain supplied acute and convalescent COVID-19 samples. PBMCs, B-cell-depleted T cells, or T cells were the source of the cDNA or gDNA that made up the material.

V lost 1 base and J lost 4; bases outside the gene matches: 11. CDR3 length: 18 amino acids. In germline, CDR1 is KGHDR, CDR2 SFDVKD. This clonotype was obtained from a woman of 80 years or more with active COVID-19. The specimen sequenced was peripheral blood. V and J are TRBV24-1 and TRBJ2-2, with 7 bases identical to TRBD1. The CDR3: CATSDFDTLGTATGELFF. The CDR3 DNA sequence: TGTGCCACCAGTGATTTTGATACGCTCGGGACAGCCACCGGGGAGCTGTTTTTT.